A single sample is the source of the 3 T cell receptor beta chains below, sequenced in a study of T cell responses to AZD1222 COVID-19 vaccine. Data came from immunoSEQ multiplex PCR; TCRdb stores just in-frame clones and leaves some out. The repertoire consists of tens of thousands of clones, with roughly 85% occurring once and the leading ten covering around 1.3%. This sample comprised peripheral blood, obtained 28 days after the second AZD1222 dose. The receptors shown here come from an adult who received the AZD1222 COVID-19 vaccine.

The chain carries TRBV18 and TRBJ2-7, with 8 bases lining up with TRBD2. This CDR3 spans 13 amino acids. From germline, CDR1 is KGHSH and CDR2 LQKENI. The V segment lost 3 bases and the J segment 6 bases; nucleotides outside the gene matches: 4. CDR3 region: CASSPGLAGEQYF. The CDR3 coding sequence is TGTGCCAGCTCACCCGGACTAGCTGGCGAGCAGTACTTC.

The J gene is TRBJ2-1, the V gene TRBV6-6; either TRBD1 or TRBD2 may fit D (6 bases each). CDR1 and CDR2 (germline): MNHNY, SVGAGI (reference sequence). CDR3 size: 15 residues. Trimming removed 6 bases at V and 6 bases at J, with 18 bases between. The CDR3 reads CASSPEGGFFNEQFF. The CDR3 bases are TGTGCCAGCAGCCCCGAGGGGGGTTTTTTCAATGAGCAGTTCTTC.

For this clone: This sample includes further DNA sequences coding for the same CDR3. The genes are TRBV29-1 and TRBJ2-7, with 9 bases identical to TRBD1. The CDR3 covers 13 residues. Germline V gene lookup returns CDR1 SQVTM and CDR2 ANQGSEA. With 4 bases clipped from V and 0 bases from J, the junction kept 1 base outside the gene matches. The CDR3 here is CSVGTGDSYEQYF. CDR3 bases: TGCAGCGTTGGGACAGGGGACTCCTACGAGCAGTACTTC.